Listed here is a single T cell receptor beta chain. Its specificity is not known. This sample stems from a study of T cell responses to AZD1222 COVID-19 vaccine. Study-level information: Second-dose groups at about 4 or about 12 weeks were pooled.

Sequenced by immunoSEQ multiplex PCR; TCRdb stores in-frame clones only, minus some. Among around 140,000 clones listed, roughly 90% were seen once. Overall study results and limits: Baseline antibody screening turned up just six seropositive AZD1222 recipients. Scientists sampled the repertoires only once the peak T cell response had passed.

The source of this sequence is an adult in good health. The sample was peripheral blood, taken on day 0 of AZD1222 vaccination.

CDR3 nucleotides: TGCAGCGTTACAGGGGGCGCGGGGAATGGCTACACCTTC. It specifies CSVTGGAGNGYTF. V usage is TRBV29-1 and J usage is TRBJ1-2; the match to TRBD1 covers 9 bases. V gave up 5 bases and J gave up 6 bases; unmatched junction bases: 7. Germline CDR1 is SQVTM and CDR2 is ANQGSEA. The CDR3 spans 13 residues.